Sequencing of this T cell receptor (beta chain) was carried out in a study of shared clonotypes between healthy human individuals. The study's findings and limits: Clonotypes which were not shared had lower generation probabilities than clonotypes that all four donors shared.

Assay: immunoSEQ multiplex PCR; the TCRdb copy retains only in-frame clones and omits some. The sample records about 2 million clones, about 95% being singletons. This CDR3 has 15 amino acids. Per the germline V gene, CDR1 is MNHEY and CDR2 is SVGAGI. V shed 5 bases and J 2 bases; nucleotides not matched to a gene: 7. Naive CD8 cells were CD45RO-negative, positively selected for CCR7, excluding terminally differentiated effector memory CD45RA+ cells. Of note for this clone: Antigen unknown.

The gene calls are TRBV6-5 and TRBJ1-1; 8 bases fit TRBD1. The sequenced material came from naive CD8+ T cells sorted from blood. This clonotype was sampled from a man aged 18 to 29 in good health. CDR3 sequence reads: CASSLTGGPNTEAFF. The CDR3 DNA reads TGTGCCAGCAGTCTAACAGGGGGACCCAACACTGAAGCTTTCTTT.